A single sample gave rise to the 26 T cell receptor beta chains below, sequenced in a study of T cells in Graves' hyperthyroidism and ophthalmopathy. Amplified TCR beta CDR3 regions derived from RNA transcripts. HTBI primers were employed in a first-round RT-PCR of the TCR CDR3. Via MiXCR, TCRdb re-called the multiplex PCR reads, giving one row per CDR3 protein. This table has over 450,000 distinct CDR3 sequences, approximately 14% appearing once. The sample was blood. These receptors originate from a woman aged 18-35 years with Graves' hyperthyroidism.

This clonotype was detected ten times or more. V and J are TRBV12-3 or TRBV12-4 and TRBJ2-1; a weak D match, TRBD1 (6 bases). The CDR3 totals 15 residues. V lost 5 bases and J lost 4, with 15 bases in between. This CDR3 reads CASSPSGAVYNEQFF. In nucleotides, the CDR3 is TGTGCCAGCAGTCCCTCAGGGGCAGTTTACAATGAGCAGTTCTTC.

V is TRBV18 and J is TRBJ2-1; no clear D. The V gene lost 1 base and the J gene lost 3 bases, with 7 bases spanning the gap. This CDR3 is built from 14 residues. CDR1 and CDR2 from the germline V gene are KGHSH and LQKENI. This CDR3 reads CASSPRRSYNEQFF. CDR3 bases: TGTGCCAGCTCACCACGACGGAGCTACAATGAGCAGTTCTTC. Using reference TRBV18 and TRBJ2-1 for the parts outside the CDR3, the full variable domain is NAGVMQNPRHLVRRRGQEARLRCSPMKGHSHVYWYRQLPEEGLKFMVYLQKENIIDESGMPKERFSAEFPKEGPSILRIQQVVRGDSAAYFCASSPRRSYNEQFFGPGTRLTVL.

The J gene is TRBJ2-3, the V gene TRBV24-1; D is ambiguous. CDR3 length: 13 residues. V was clipped by 3 bases and J by 13 bases, with 16 bases between them. From germline, CDR1 is KGHDR and CDR2 SFDVKD. The CDR3 coding sequence is TGTGCCACCAGTGATCGTACCAGGCCCCGCAAGTATTTT. As protein: CATSDRTRPRKYF.

There are many counts of this clonotype. This chain connects TRBV12-3 or TRBV12-4 to TRBJ2-1; D is perhaps TRBD2 (6 bases). The CDR3 extends over 14 amino acids. Trimming took off 4 bases at V and 8 bases at J, with 15 bases between the two ends. In DNA form, the CDR3 reads TGTGCCAGCAGTTCCAGCCCGACTAGTTATGAGCAGTTCTTC. Translating it yields CASSSSPTSYEQFF.

The rearrangement links TRBV11-3 to TRBJ1-2, with a weak D call TRBD1 (5 bases). Deletions cut 6 bases from V and 5 bases from J, with 19 bases between. CDR1 and CDR2 (germline): SGHNT, YENEEA. The CDR3 is made up of 15 amino acids. The CDR3 DNA reads as TGTGCCAGCAGACTTAGGGCATCGGGGCAGTATGGCTACACCTTC. Translating gives CASRLRASGQYGYTF. The variable domain in full, completed from reference TRBV11-3 and TRBJ1-2, reads EAGVVQSPRYKIIEKKQPVAFWCNPISGHNTLYWYLQNLGQGPELLIRYENEEAVDDSQLPKDRFSAERLKGVDSTLKIQPAELGDSAVYLCASRLRASGQYGYTFGSGTRLTVV.

This clonotype was seen only a few times. The chain links TRBV7-3 to TRBJ2-2; no firm D call. Germline V gene data show CDR1 as SGHTA and CDR2 as FQGTGA. CDR3 length: 14 residues. The V end was cut by 4 bases, the J end by 2 bases, with 8 bases between. The CDR3 bases are TGTGCCAGCAGCTCTGACGGAAACACCGGGGAGCTGTTTTTT. Translated: CASSSDGNTGELFF.

The chain links TRBV5-1 to TRBJ2-1, with TRBD2 identical over 8 bases. The J segment lost 4 bases and the V segment lost 6 bases, leaving 6 bases of the junction unmatched. CDR1 is SGHRS, CDR2 YFSETQ, per germline. The CDR3 totals 14 residues. This CDR3 is CASTSGSAYNEQFF. As DNA, the CDR3 is TGCGCCAGCACCAGCGGGAGTGCGTACAATGAGCAGTTCTTC. Combining the CDR3 with reference TRBV5-1 and TRBJ2-1 gives the whole variable domain KAGVTQTPRYLIKTRGQQVTLSCSPISGHRSVSWYQQTPGQGLQFLFEYFSETQRNKGNFPGRFSGRQFSNSRSEMNVSTLELGDSALYLCASTSGSAYNEQFFGPGTRLTVL.

This clonotype was counted between two and nine times. V gene TRBV19 combines with J gene TRBJ2-3, with 9 bases that match TRBD1. V lost 6 bases and J lost 4; bases outside the gene matches: 8. CDR1 and CDR2 (germline): LNHDA, SQIVND (reference sequence). This CDR3 comprises 15 residues. The DNA of the CDR3 is TGTGCCAGTAGAAACTCCGGGACAGGGTCAGATACGCAGTATTTT. Its translation: CASRNSGTGSDTQYF.

There are many counts of this clonotype. The chain links TRBV7-9 to TRBJ1-2; D unclear. The CDR3 extends over 14 amino acids. V dropped 3 bases and J dropped 4 bases, with 12 bases sitting between them. Germline V CDR1 and CDR2: SEHNR, FQNEAQ (reference sequence). The CDR3, as DNA: TGTGCCAGCAGCTTTCCGACCGAAACCTATGGCTACACCTTC. This encodes CASSFPTETYGYTF.

The chain employs TRBV9 and TRBJ2-1; maybe TRBD1 (6 bases). The CDR3 has 13 amino acids. The V end lost 0 bases, the J end lost 7 bases, and 8 bases lay between the germline ends. Germline V gene lookup returns CDR1 SGDLS and CDR2 YYNGEE. The CDR3 reads CASSVATGNEQFF. CDR3 nucleotides: TGTGCCAGCAGCGTAGCTACAGGGAATGAGCAGTTCTTC.

This clonotype was seen a handful of times. The J gene is TRBJ2-5, the V gene TRBV4-2; 13 bases fit TRBD2. Germline V lookup: CDR1 LGHNA, CDR2 YNFKEQ. This CDR3 has 15 amino acids. V trimming: 4 bases; J trimming: 5 bases; junction bases outside the gene matches: 4. This chain's CDR3 is CASSPKLAGGETQYF. The CDR3 DNA sequence: TGTGCCAGCAGCCCGAAACTAGCGGGAGGGGAGACCCAGTACTTC.

In regard to this clonotype: This may be a read error, as it is one base from a much larger clone. Lacking the conserved final phenylalanine or tryptophan, this CDR3 likely reflects a read error. The CDR3 bases are TGTGCTAGTGGGTCGTCGGGACAGGGCAATCAGCCCCAGCATTCT. It is translated as CASGSSGQGNQPQHS. The chain has TRBV12-5 and TRBJ1-5, with 8 positions matching TRBD1. Trimming at V came to 6 bases and at J to 2 bases, leaving 6 bases not matched to a gene. Germline CDR1 reads LGHNT; CDR2 reads FRNRAP. The CDR3 runs to 15 residues.

This clonotype turned up a few times. The V call is TRBV19, the J call TRBJ2-3; D perhaps matches TRBD2 (5 bases). This CDR3 is 17 amino acids long. From germline, CDR1 is LNHDA and CDR2 SQIVND (reference sequence). Trimming took off 1 base at V and 2 bases at J, with 16 bases between the two ends. For the CDR3, the DNA is TGTGCCAGTAGTATAGGGGGAGCGGCCCTCTACACAGATACGCAGTATTTT. Its translation: CASSIGGAALYTDTQYF.

This clonotype was seen many times. The chain joins TRBV27 to TRBJ2-1; tentatively, D is TRBD2 (5 bases). The CDR3 spans 14 residues. V was clipped by 3 bases and J by 9 bases, with 15 bases between them. Germline V gene data show CDR1 as MNHEY and CDR2 as SMNVEV (reference sequence). CDR3 sequence reads: CASSLRAFGFEQFF. In nucleotides, the CDR3 is TGTGCCAGCAGTTTGCGGGCCTTTGGCTTTGAGCAGTTCTTC.

In this sample, this clonotype turned up a few times. The genes are TRBV25-1 and TRBJ2-5; the match to TRBD2 covers 15 bases. V trimming: 5 bases; J trimming: 14 bases; junction bases outside the gene matches: 12. Germline V gives CDR1 MGHDK, CDR2 SYGVNS. The CDR3 length is 15 residues. The CDR3 sequence: CASSSPGLAGGFFYF. The CDR3 DNA sequence: TGTGCCAGCAGTTCGCCGGGACTAGCGGGAGGCTTTTTTTACTTC. Combining the CDR3 with reference TRBV25-1 and TRBJ2-5 gives the whole variable domain EADIYQTPRYLVIGTGKKITLECSQTMGHDKMYWYQQDPGMELHLIHYSYGVNSTEKGDLSSESTVSRIRTEHFPLTLESARPSHTSQYLCASSSPGLAGGFFYFGPGTRLLVL.

The chain uses TRBV29-1 and TRBJ1-2; perhaps TRBD1 as D (5 bases). The V end was cut by 7 bases, the J end by 3 bases, with 15 bases between. CDR1 is SQVTM and CDR2 is ANQGSEA in the germline V gene. CDR3 length: 13 residues. The CDR3 DNA follows: TGCAGCGCCCGGGGGATGAGGGACTATGGCTACACCTTC. Protein: CSARGMRDYGYTF.

In this sample, this clonotype turned up many times. V and J are TRBV5-1 and TRBJ1-1, with 7 bases aligning to TRBD1. The CDR3 sequence is 15 residues long. V dropped 2 bases and J dropped 3; count of bases not matched to a gene: 7. CDR1 is SGHRS, CDR2 YFSETQ, per germline. DNA of the CDR3: TGCGCCAGCAGCTTTGAACAGGGGAGTGACACTGAAGCTTTCTTT. Amino acids: CASSFEQGSDTEAFF.

The chain links TRBV4-2 to TRBJ2-1, with 10 bases matching TRBD2. Trimming cost V 1 base and J 12 bases; bases outside gene matches: 6. CDR3 size: 14 residues. The V gene's germline CDR1 is LGHNA and CDR2 YNFKEQ. For the CDR3, the DNA is TGTGCCAGCAGCCAAGCACTAGCGGGAACGTCGCAGTTCTTC. It encodes CASSQALAGTSQFF.

There are a few counts of this clonotype. This clone may be a read error of a much larger clone one base away. The chain is built from TRBV28 and TRBJ1-3; the D is unclear. CDR1 MDHEN and CDR2 SYDVKM come from the germline V gene. This CDR3 is built from 11 residues. The CDR3 region has the DNA TGTGCCAGCAGGTTAGGAAACGCCATATATTTT. Its protein is CASRLGNAIYF.

This clonotype was seen a few times. The CDR3 nucleotides are TGTGCCACCAGCACAAGACGACAGGGCCCCGATCAGCCCCAGCATTTT. Translated, it gives CATSTRRQGPDQPQHF. The rearrangement links TRBV15 to TRBJ1-5, with TRBD1 matching 7 bases. Trimming took 4 bases from V and 5 from J; bases not matched to a gene: 11. This CDR3 spans 16 amino acids. Germline assignment: CDR1 LNHNV and CDR2 YYDKDF (reference sequence).

This clonotype appeared many times. J is TRBJ2-1 and V is TRBV5-1; possible D gene TRBD2, 5 bases. Trimming removed 6 bases at V and 0 bases at J, with 13 bases between. From germline, CDR1 is SGHRS and CDR2 YFSETQ. This CDR3 region has 15 residues. CDR3 DNA sequence: TGCGCCAGCACGAAGGACTCCTCCTCCTACAATGAGCAGTTCTTC. Its translation is CASTKDSSSYNEQFF.

This clonotype was seen repeatedly, ten times or more. The chain is built from TRBV18 and TRBJ2-5; D is possibly TRBD2 (6 bases). V lost 6 bases, J lost 2 bases, and 13 bases lay in between. CDR1 KGHSH and CDR2 LQKENI come from the germline V gene. The CDR3 is 14 amino acids. CDR3 sequence (DNA): TGTGCCAGCTCCCGGGCGGGGCATCAAGAGACCCAGTACTTC. Encoded protein: CASSRAGHQETQYF.

The V and J genes are TRBV27 and TRBJ2-2; 12 positions match TRBD2. CDR1 and CDR2 (germline): MNHEY, SMNVEV (reference sequence). The CDR3 covers 18 residues. V lost 4 bases to trimming and J lost 7 bases; unmatched junction nucleotides: 13. CDR3 DNA: TGTGCCAGCAGTTCAACCTCGACTAGCGGGAGAATAGACGGGGAGCTGTTTTTT. It codes for CASSSTSTSGRIDGELFF.

This clonotype has a count of ten or more. The chain is built from TRBV7-8 and TRBJ2-3; TRBD2 is a possible D gene (7 bases). V shed 1 base and J shed 7 bases, with 15 bases lying between them. CDR3 length: 15 amino acids. From germline, CDR1 is SGHVS and CDR2 FQNEAQ. CDR3 bases: TGTGCCAGCAGCTTAGGTCGGGGGGCGCAGAATACGCAGTATTTT. It is translated as CASSLGRGAQNTQYF. Full variable domain (missing parts from reference TRBV7-8 and TRBJ2-3): GAGVSQSPRYKVAKRGQDVALRCDPISGHVSLFWYQQALGQGPEFLTYFQNEAQLDKSGLPSDRFFAERPEGSVSTLKIQRTQQEDSAVYLCASSLGRGAQNTQYFGPGTRLTVL.

This clonotype was recorded at least ten times. The chain carries TRBV20-1 and TRBJ2-1; 7 bases line up with TRBD2. Germline assignment: CDR1 DFQATT and CDR2 SNEGSKA (reference sequence). The trim removed 3 bases at V and 3 bases at J, leaving 5 bases unmatched. The CDR3 runs to 14 residues. CDR3 DNA sequence: TGCAGTGCTAGCGACGGGAGGTTCTACAATGAGCAGTTCTTC. It encodes CSASDGRFYNEQFF.

The CDR3: CASSYALHEQYF. CDR3 in DNA: TGTGCCAGCAGTTACGCCTTGCACGAGCAGTACTTC. J is TRBJ2-7 and V is TRBV12-3 or TRBV12-4; D is ambiguous. This CDR3 region has 12 residues. V was cut by 4 bases and J by 5 bases, with 9 bases left in between.